The clone carrying this T cell receptor beta chain occurred a few times. As yet, its antigen is unknown. The CDR3 runs 15 residues. The ends lost 4 bases at V and 2 bases at J; junction bases unmatched: 3. Germline CDR1 reads SGHDN; CDR2 reads FVKESK. These data belong to a study of T cells after yellow fever vaccination. Whole-study results and caveats: Relatively few clonotypes were ones that appeared in both CD4 and CD8 compartments.

TCRdb itself ran the 5' RACE reads through MiXCR, one entry per CDR3 protein. The sample includes some 120,000 distinct CDR3 sequences, 7.5% to 10% of them seen just once. This sequence joins TRBV14 and TRBJ2-1; 9 nucleotides align to TRBD1. Here the sequenced sample was CD8+ T cells sorted from PBMCs, taken on the day of the yellow fever booster vaccination. The sequence came from a man aged 18 to 29 who received the YFV17D yellow fever vaccine. CDR3 DNA sequence: TGTGCCAGCAGCCGAACAGGGGGCGCCTACAATGAGCAGTTCTTC. Its translation: CASSRTGGAYNEQFF. Full variable domain (remainder filled in from reference TRBV14 and TRBJ2-1): EAGVTQFPSHSVIEKGQTVTLRCDPISGHDNLYWYRRVMGKEIKFLLHFVKESKQDESGMPNNRFLAERTGGTYSTLKVQPAELEDSGVYFCASSRTGGAYNEQFFGPGTRLTVL.